This entry lists 32 T cell receptor beta chains sequenced from one sample in a study of cytomegalovirus exposure and HLA in healthy donors. PCR employed 60 Vbeta and 13 Jbeta primers. Libraries were prepared by immunoSEQ multiplex PCR; TCRdb keeps only in-frame clonotypes and omits some of them. Of approximately 220,000 clones listed, about 79% are singletons. Specimen: PBMCs. The receptor source for this set is a male donor in good health and CMV-seronegative.

The gene calls are TRBV9 and TRBJ2-1; 8 bases map to TRBD2. Germline V gene data show CDR1 as SGDLS and CDR2 as YYNGEE. The CDR3 has 15 amino acids. V shed 7 bases, J shed 6 bases, and the junction held 12 bases outside the gene matches. DNA for the CDR3: TGTGCCAGCGGGGCCCCGGGAGGGCCTCGCAATGAGCAGTTCTTC. This gives the protein CASGAPGGPRNEQFF.

V is TRBV7-3 and J is TRBJ2-1, with D tentatively TRBD1 (6 bases). This CDR3 region has 13 residues. Germline-derived CDR1 and CDR2 are SGHTA and FQGTGA. The V gene lost 5 bases and the J gene lost 3 bases, with 8 bases spanning the gap. As DNA, the CDR3 is TGTGCCAGCAGCCCGGACAGCTACAATGAGCAGTTCTTC. Translation gives CASSPDSYNEQFF.

This clone has just one count. This rearrangement joins TRBV27 to TRBJ1-1, with D unresolved. Looked up from germline, CDR1 is MNHEY and CDR2 is SMNVEV (reference sequence). The CDR3 sequence is 13 residues long. With 0 bases removed from V and 5 bases from J, the gap between germline ends came to 7 bases. DNA for the CDR3: TGTGCCAGCAGTTTATCGGGAGGTACTGAAGCTTTCTTT. Protein sequence: CASSLSGGTEAFF.

DNA of the CDR3: TGTGCCAGCAGGTCGGGAGTTTCTGGGGCCAACGTCCTGACTTTC. Its protein product is CASRSGVSGANVLTF. This chain connects TRBV2 to TRBJ2-6, with D possibly being TRBD2 (6 bases). The germline gives CDR1 SNHLY, CDR2 FYNNEI. V lost 6 bases and J lost 1, with 10 bases in between. The CDR3 is 15 amino acids.

This clone was counted between two and nine times. In nucleotides, the CDR3 is TGTGCCAGCAGGTCCCCAGGGTTCGCAGATACGCAGTATTTT. Translating gives CASRSPGFADTQYF. The genes are TRBV28 and TRBJ2-3, with D possibly TRBD1 on 5 matching bases. Deletions cut 6 bases from V and 4 bases from J, with 14 bases between. This CDR3 comprises 14 residues. The germline CDR1 and CDR2 sequences are MDHEN and SYDVKM.

This clone was seen a single time. The V gene is TRBV19, the J gene TRBJ2-3, with D possibly matching TRBD1 (6 bases). Germline V gives CDR1 LNHDA, CDR2 SQIVND (reference sequence). The CDR3 runs 14 residues. V was clipped by 3 bases and J by 1 base, with 8 bases between them. CDR3 coding DNA: TGTGCCAGTAGTATCCCAGGGGGCACAGATACGCAGTATTTT. Protein product: CASSIPGGTDTQYF.

The gene calls are TRBV7-9 and TRBJ2-5; 8 bases are shared with TRBD1. This CDR3 comprises 16 residues. Germline V gene lookup returns CDR1 SEHNR and CDR2 FQNEAQ (reference sequence). V lost 5 bases and J lost 2; bases outside the gene matches: 10. The CDR3 bases are TGTGCCAGCAGCCCCCGGACAGGGTATGATCAAGAGACCCAGTACTTC. Amino acid sequence: CASSPRTGYDQETQYF.

J is TRBJ2-7 and V is TRBV6-5; TRBD2 matches 9 bases. V gave up 5 bases and J gave up 5 bases; unmatched junction bases: 10. This CDR3 spans 15 amino acids. The germline gives CDR1 MNHEY, CDR2 SVGAGI. The CDR3 DNA follows: TGTGCCAGCAGTCTCCTCCGGGAGCGGGAGGACGAGCAGTACTTC. Translated, it gives CASSLLREREDEQYF.

V and J are TRBV19 and TRBJ2-7; possibly TRBD2 for D (6 bases). Germline values: CDR1 LNHDA, CDR2 SQIVND (reference sequence). The germline V and J ends were trimmed by 3 bases and 3 bases, with 12 bases remaining between them. CDR3 size: 14 residues. CDR3 coding DNA: TGTGCCAGTAGTATGCGGGACTGGGGCTACGAGCAGTACTTC. Translated: CASSMRDWGYEQYF.

The table lists this clone with a count of one. The V gene is TRBV30, the J gene TRBJ1-1; D is perhaps TRBD1 (5 bases). V was cut by 2 bases and J by 0 bases, with 13 bases left in between. Germline-derived CDR1 and CDR2 are GTSNPN and SVGIG (reference sequence). The CDR3 spans 15 residues. The CDR3 is CAWSQTALMNTEAFF. The CDR3 nucleotides are TGTGCCTGGAGTCAGACAGCTTTGATGAACACTGAAGCTTTCTTT. Variable domain in full (rest from reference TRBV30 and TRBJ1-1): SQTIHQWPATLVQPVGSPLSLECTVEGTSNPNLYWYRQAAGRGLQLLFYSVGIGQISSEVPQNLSASRPQDRQFILSSKKLLLSDSGFYLCAWSQTALMNTEAFFGQGTRLTVV.

For the CDR3, the DNA is TGTGCCAGCAGCGTCCGGATCAGGGATGGTACTGAAGCTTTCTTT. Translation: CASSVRIRDGTEAFF. The rearrangement joins TRBV4-2 to TRBJ1-1, with a weak D call TRBD1 (5 bases). The germline gives CDR1 LGHNA, CDR2 YNFKEQ. Trimming removed 5 bases at V and 5 bases at J, with 18 bases between. The CDR3 is made up of 15 amino acids.

The chain recombines TRBV27 with TRBJ1-5; TRBD1 aligns across 9 bases. The germline V gene has CDR1 MNHEY and CDR2 SMNVEV (reference sequence). The V segment lost 0 bases and the J segment 2 bases; nucleotides outside the gene matches: 11. The CDR3 covers 19 residues. CDR3 in DNA: TGTGCCAGCAGTTTATCCGGAGGACAGGGGAATGGAGGCAATCAGCCCCAGCATTTT. Its protein is CASSLSGGQGNGGNQPQHF.

This clone was counted only a few times. The chain recombines TRBV6-6 with TRBJ1-4; no reliable D call. The CDR3 extends over 11 amino acids. The V end was cut by 6 bases, the J end by 5 bases, with 4 bases between. Germline-derived CDR1 and CDR2 are MNHNY and SVGAGI (reference sequence). CDR3 region: CASSANEKLFF. CDR3 bases: TGTGCCAGCAGCGCGAATGAAAAACTGTTTTTT.

The rearrangement links TRBV6-4 to TRBJ1-3; a weak D match, TRBD1 (6 bases). Germline CDR1 is MRHNA and CDR2 is SNTAGT. This CDR3 region has 16 residues. With 4 bases removed from V and 1 base from J, the gap between germline ends came to 14 bases. CDR3 protein: CASSVFRGGSGNTIYF. The CDR3 nucleotides read TGTGCCAGCAGTGTTTTCAGGGGAGGGTCTGGAAACACCATATATTTT.

The rearrangement links TRBV6-5 to TRBJ2-1, with D maybe TRBD1 (6 bases). CDR3 size: 14 residues. V gave up 6 bases and J gave up 4 bases, with 13 bases separating them. Germline V gene lookup returns CDR1 MNHEY and CDR2 SVGAGI. The CDR3, as DNA: TGTGCCAGCAGGGGCCGGGACAAGTACAATGAGCAGTTCTTC. This codes for CASRGRDKYNEQFF.

The V and J genes are TRBV6-1 and TRBJ1-2, with 11 bases fitting TRBD1. Per the germline V gene, CDR1 is MNHNS and CDR2 is SASEGT. V was pared by 4 bases and J by 4 bases, with 5 bases of the junction left unmatched. The CDR3 has 15 amino acids. DNA of the CDR3: TGTGCCAGCAGTGGGACAGGGGGCGAAGTCTATGGCTACACCTTC. Translated, it gives CASSGTGGEVYGYTF.

This sequence joins TRBV30 and TRBJ2-5; D gene ambiguous. The DNA end is a closer match to TRBJ2-7, so the J assignment may be wrong. The CDR3 covers 13 residues. Germline V CDR1 and CDR2: GTSNPN, SVGIG (reference sequence). CDR3: CAWRVSVSYEQYF. CDR3 nucleotide sequence: TGTGCCTGGAGGGTCTCGGTCTCCTACGAGCAGTACTTC.

The chain combines TRBV27 with TRBJ1-1, with 8 bases matching TRBD1. This CDR3 comprises 14 residues. V gave up 1 base and J gave up 4 bases; unmatched junction bases: 2. Germline values: CDR1 MNHEY, CDR2 SMNVEV (reference sequence). CDR3 sequence: CASSLLQGGTEAFF. The CDR3 nucleotides read TGTGCCAGCAGTTTATTACAGGGGGGCACTGAAGCTTTCTTT.

This clone was counted only a few times. The chain employs TRBV7-2 and TRBJ2-1, with TRBD2 identical over 9 bases. Germline V gene data show CDR1 as SGHTA and CDR2 as FQGNSA. The CDR3 length is 15 residues. V gave up 1 base and J gave up 9 bases; unmatched junction bases: 7. CDR3 DNA: TGTGCCAGCAGCTTAGGCCCTAGCGGGATTGGTGAGCAGTTCTTC. Amino acid sequence: CASSLGPSGIGEQFF. The full variable domain, with the rest looked up from reference TRBV7-2 and TRBJ2-1, is GAGVSQSPSNKVTEKGKDVELRCDPISGHTALYWYRQSLGQGLEFLIYFQGNSAPDKSGLPSDRFSAERTGGSVSTLTIQRTQQEDSAVYLCASSLGPSGIGEQFFGPGTRLTVL.

The chain is built from TRBV19 and TRBJ2-2, with 14 bases matching TRBD2. Losses at the gene ends were 6 bases for V and 1 base for J; bases not matched to a gene: 13. The CDR3 runs 20 residues. Germline values: CDR1 LNHDA, CDR2 SQIVND (reference sequence). CDR3 sequence: CASSFFPGLAGGLNTGELFF. DNA of the CDR3: TGTGCCAGTAGCTTCTTCCCCGGACTAGCGGGGGGCCTGAACACCGGGGAGCTGTTTTTT.

On this clone: The junction departs from the called germline gene at one end, perhaps through a read error. The gene calls are TRBV6-1 and TRBJ2-7; 7 bases align to TRBD2. This CDR3 has 13 residues. The germline V gene encodes CDR1 MNHNS and CDR2 SASEGT. CDR3 nucleotide sequence: TGTGCCAGCAGGGGCGGGAGTTCCTACGGGCAGTACTTC. It yields the protein CASRGGSSYGQYF.

The rearrangement uses TRBV7-9 and TRBJ1-1, with 12 bases identical to TRBD1. CDR3 length: 17 amino acids. The V and J ends lost 7 bases and 7 bases, in that order; junction bases with no gene match: 16. In germline, CDR1 is SEHNR, CDR2 FQNEAQ (reference sequence). CDR3 DNA sequence: TGTGCCAGCAACACCGGGACAGGGGGCTCCAACCGTCTTGAAGCTTTCTTT. This encodes CASNTGTGGSNRLEAFF.

This clone was picked up a small number of times. The V gene is TRBV27, the J gene TRBJ1-6; D gene unclear. Germline values: CDR1 MNHEY, CDR2 SMNVEV (reference sequence). The CDR3 has 15 residues. V lost 1 base, J lost 6 bases, and 10 bases lay in between. CDR3 in amino acids: CASSLFPRGNSPLHF. The CDR3 nucleotides read TGTGCCAGCAGTTTATTTCCCCGCGGTAATTCACCCCTCCACTTT.

The chain couples TRBV7-2 to TRBJ1-6; D not resolved. The germline V and J ends were trimmed by 4 bases and 8 bases, with 9 bases remaining between them. This CDR3 contains 13 residues. Germline V gene data show CDR1 as SGHTA and CDR2 as FQGNSA. The CDR3 loop is CASSSSSDSPLHF. The DNA of the CDR3 is TGTGCCAGCAGCTCCTCGTCGGATTCACCCCTCCACTTT.

The chain uses TRBV4-3 and TRBJ1-2; 7 positions match TRBD1. Trimming took 0 bases from V and 0 from J; bases not matched to a gene: 4. Germline V gene sequence: CDR1 LGHNA, CDR2 YSLEER. The CDR3 covers 16 residues. CDR3 DNA sequence: TGCGCCAGCAGCCAAGACGGGACAGAAGCTAACTATGGCTACACCTTC. This encodes CASSQDGTEANYGYTF.

On this clone itself: The junction does not match germline at one end; this may be a read error. The rearrangement links TRBV7-7 to TRBJ2-7, with 10 nucleotides matching TRBD2. Looked up from germline, CDR1 is SSHAT and CDR2 is FNYEAQ (reference sequence). The CDR3 extends over 14 amino acids. CDR3 protein: CASSPLAGEGGQYF. As DNA, the CDR3 is TGTGCTAGCAGCCCCCTAGCGGGAGAAGGCGGGCAGTACTTC.

V gene TRBV11-3 combines with J gene TRBJ2-1; 9 positions agree with TRBD2. J gave up 9 bases and V 1 base, and 10 bases lay outside the gene matches. This CDR3 spans 16 amino acids. Per germline, CDR1 SGHNT and CDR2 YENEEA. CDR3: CASSLVAGGSFGEQFF. Here the CDR3 DNA reads TGTGCCAGCAGCTTAGTTGCGGGAGGGTCGTTCGGTGAGCAGTTCTTC.

The chain is built from TRBV6-1 and TRBJ2-7; D perhaps matches TRBD1 (6 bases). The CDR3 is 17 amino acids. The V end was cut by 2 bases, the J end by 0 bases, with 17 bases between. From germline, CDR1 is MNHNS and CDR2 SASEGT. The CDR3, as DNA: TGTGCCAGCAGTGAATCACTAGGGGGTGGCCCCTCCTACGAGCAGTACTTC. Amino acids: CASSESLGGGPSYEQYF.

The CDR3 is CASSYRHSNQPQHF. CDR3 DNA sequence: TGTGCCAGCAGCTACCGACATAGCAATCAGCCCCAGCATTTT. The chain combines TRBV5-6 with TRBJ1-5; D gene ambiguous. CDR3 length: 14 amino acids. Germline V gene lookup returns CDR1 SGHDT and CDR2 YYEEEE. Deletions cut 3 bases from V and 0 bases from J, with 7 bases between.

The gene calls are TRBV19 and TRBJ1-1, with D perhaps matching TRBD1 (6 bases). Looked up from germline, CDR1 is LNHDA and CDR2 is SQIVND (reference sequence). The CDR3 spans 14 residues. V dropped 6 bases and J dropped 0 bases, with 11 bases sitting between them. This chain's CDR3 is CASRHRAMNTEAFF. CDR3 sequence (DNA): TGTGCCAGTAGACACAGGGCGATGAACACTGAAGCTTTCTTT.

The V call is TRBV25-1, the J call TRBJ1-2; 10 nucleotides align to TRBD1. The V segment lost 3 bases and the J segment 4 bases; nucleotides outside the gene matches: 14. This CDR3 region has 18 residues. Germline values: CDR1 MGHDK, CDR2 SYGVNS. CDR3 sequence (DNA): TGTGCCAGCAGTGATATCCCGGGGACAGGGGCCTCCTCCTATGGCTACACCTTC. Encoded protein: CASSDIPGTGASSYGYTF.

J is TRBJ1-2 and V is TRBV30, with D unclear. The V gene's germline CDR1 is GTSNPN and CDR2 SVGIG (reference sequence). Trimming shortened V by 3 bases and J by 4 bases, and 12 bases separated the two germline ends. The CDR3 contains 13 residues. The CDR3 reads CAWSARGIYGYTF. In DNA form, the CDR3 reads TGTGCCTGGAGCGCACGAGGGATCTATGGCTACACCTTC.